One and the same sample provided the 32 T cell receptor beta chains below, sequenced in a study of OX40 agonist ivuxolimab in advanced cancers. Assay: immunoSEQ multiplex PCR; the TCRdb copy retains only in-frame clones and omits some. This sample has about 98,000 clones, with roughly nine tenths found just once. The specimen was CD4+ or CD8+ T cells sorted from blood, collected in a trial of the OX40 agonist ivuxolimab. All receptors come from an adult with an advanced solid tumor such as melanoma, head and neck, liver or kidney cancer.

This clone occurred a few times. This rearrangement joins TRBV5-1 to TRBJ2-5; 10 nucleotides align to TRBD2. With V trimmed by 4 bases and J by 7 bases, 10 bases remained unmatched. The length of the CDR3 is 15 residues. Per the germline V gene, CDR1 is SGHRS and CDR2 is YFSETQ. This CDR3 is CASSSYSGRPGTQYF. The CDR3 nucleotides are TGCGCCAGCAGCAGTTATAGCGGGAGGCCCGGGACCCAGTACTTC.

The V gene is TRBV7-3, the J gene TRBJ2-2; a weak D match, TRBD1 (6 bases). The germline CDR1 and CDR2 sequences are SGHTA and FQGTGA. Trimming shortened V by 5 bases and J by 5 bases, and 12 bases separated the two germline ends. The CDR3 has 14 residues. The CDR3 protein is CASSGQRPTGELFF. Here the CDR3 DNA reads TGTGCCAGCAGCGGACAGAGACCTACCGGGGAGCTGTTTTTT. Filled out from reference TRBV7-3 and TRBJ2-2, the complete variable domain reads GAGVSQTPSNKVTEKGKYVELRCDPISGHTALYWYRQSLGQGPEFLIYFQGTGAADDSGLPNDRFFAVRPEGSVSTLKIQRTERGDSAVYLCASSGQRPTGELFFGEGSRLTVL.

The CDR3 region is CASSLDAGLREQFF. CDR3 nucleotides: TGTGCCAGCAGCTTGGATGCGGGCCTCCGTGAGCAGTTCTTC. V gene TRBV5-4 combines with J gene TRBJ2-1; D is perhaps TRBD2 (5 bases). The CDR3 is 14 residues long. The V gene lost 0 bases and the J gene lost 9 bases, with 13 bases spanning the gap. The germline gives CDR1 SGHNT, CDR2 YYREEE (reference sequence). The complete variable domain, with remaining parts taken from reference TRBV5-4 and TRBJ2-1, reads ETGVTQSPTHLIKTRGQQVTLRCSSQSGHNTVSWYQQALGQGPQFIFQYYREEENGRGNFPPRFSGLQFPNYSSELNVNALELDDSALYLCASSLDAGLREQFFGPGTRLTVL.

The V call is TRBV19, the J call TRBJ1-2; unclear D gene. Germline CDR1 reads LNHDA; CDR2 reads SQIVND (reference sequence). The ends were cut back, 2 bases at V and 8 bases at J, with 15 bases in the middle. The CDR3 is 14 residues long. CDR3 residues: CASSIWAPEGGYTF. CDR3 nucleotides: TGTGCCAGTAGTATATGGGCGCCTGAAGGAGGCTACACCTTC.

The rearrangement joins TRBV2 to TRBJ2-7, with TRBD1 identical over 8 bases. The CDR3 is 13 amino acids. V was clipped by 4 bases and J by 3 bases; unmatched bases: 2. The germline V gene has CDR1 SNHLY and CDR2 FYNNEI. The DNA of the CDR3 is TGTGCCAGCAGTGGGACAGGGAACTACGAGCAGTACTTC. Its protein is CASSGTGNYEQYF.

V gene TRBV6-6 combines with J gene TRBJ2-5, with D maybe TRBD2 (6 bases). Germline V lookup: CDR1 MNHNY, CDR2 SVGAGI (reference sequence). This CDR3 region has 14 residues. Between the trimmed V and J ends, which lost 5 bases and 5 bases, there was a span of 15 bases. The CDR3 protein is CASSVRDRGETQYF. The CDR3 DNA follows: TGTGCCAGCAGTGTCCGGGACCGGGGGGAGACCCAGTACTTC.

V is TRBV7-9 and J is TRBJ2-3; D not certain. Germline V gives CDR1 SEHNR, CDR2 FQNEAQ (reference sequence). V gave up 1 base and J gave up 2 bases, with 10 bases separating them. The CDR3 spans 15 residues. CDR3 region: CASSLVMGATDTQYF. In DNA form, the CDR3 reads TGTGCCAGCAGCTTAGTCATGGGCGCCACAGATACGCAGTATTTT. Complete variable domain (other parts from reference TRBV7-9 and TRBJ2-3): DTGVSQNPRHKITKRGQNVTFRCDPISEHNRLYWYRQTLGQGPEFLTYFQNEAQLEKSRLLSDRFSAERPKGSFSTLEIQRTEQGDSAMYLCASSLVMGATDTQYFGPGTRLTVL.

The chain has TRBV5-1 and TRBJ1-5; D remains unclear. Per the germline V gene, CDR1 is SGHRS and CDR2 is YFSETQ. This CDR3 is built from 13 residues. V was trimmed by 2 bases and J by 7 bases, leaving 10 bases between them. The CDR3 region is CASSFLGEQPQHF. CDR3 in DNA: TGCGCCAGCAGCTTCCTCGGGGAACAGCCCCAGCATTTT.

This chain uses TRBV2 with TRBJ1-1, with D maybe TRBD1 (5 bases). Germline-derived CDR1 and CDR2 are SNHLY and FYNNEI. The CDR3 loop spans 13 amino acids. Trimming cost V 1 base and J 4 bases, with 7 bases left between them. The DNA for the CDR3 is TGTGCCAGCAGTGAAGGGGGGGGCACTGAAGCTTTCTTT. Translated, it gives CASSEGGGTEAFF.

The V and J genes are TRBV5-4 and TRBJ1-1; no reliable D call. Germline-derived CDR1 and CDR2 are SGHNT and YYREEE (reference sequence). CDR3 length: 16 residues. The V end lost 0 bases, the J end lost 1 base, and 13 bases lay between the germline ends. The CDR3 coding sequence is TGTGCCAGCAGCTTGGGGCAGGTGGCCCGGAACACTGAAGCTTTCTTT. Residues: CASSLGQVARNTEAFF.

This clone turned up a few times. The CDR3 nucleotides read TGTGCCAGCAGTACCCAAAGGACAGCGATCTATGGCTACACCTTC. Protein sequence: CASSTQRTAIYGYTF. The chain carries TRBV28 and TRBJ1-2; D is possibly TRBD1 (6 bases). The CDR3 length is 15 residues. The germline gives CDR1 MDHEN, CDR2 SYDVKM. The V end lost 5 bases, the J end lost 4 bases, and 17 bases lay between the germline ends.

The rearrangement links TRBV28 to TRBJ1-5; 9 nucleotides match TRBD1. V lost 6 bases and J lost 2; bases outside the gene matches: 5. This CDR3 is 15 amino acids long. Germline values: CDR1 MDHEN, CDR2 SYDVKM. The CDR3 DNA sequence: TGTGCCAGCAGGCCGACAGGGGGTCGCAATCAGCCCCAGCATTTT. Residues: CASRPTGGRNQPQHF.

CDR3 loop: CASSLKGPSGETQYF. Here the CDR3 DNA reads TGTGCCAGCAGCTTAAAGGGGCCGAGTGGAGAGACCCAGTACTTC. This chain uses TRBV7-6 with TRBJ2-5; D perhaps matches TRBD1 (5 bases). This CDR3 has 15 residues. The ends were cut back, 2 bases at V and 4 bases at J, with 14 bases in the middle. Germline values: CDR1 SGHVS, CDR2 FNYEAQ.

The V and J genes are TRBV5-6 and TRBJ2-6; D is undetermined. Germline V lookup: CDR1 SGHDT, CDR2 YYEEEE. The CDR3 loop spans 13 amino acids. V lost 6 bases and J lost 0, with 4 bases in between. This chain's CDR3 is CASKASGANVLTF. In DNA form, the CDR3 reads TGTGCCAGCAAGGCCTCTGGGGCCAACGTCCTGACTTTC. The whole variable domain, remainder taken from reference TRBV5-6 and TRBJ2-6, is DAGVTQSPTHLIKTRGQQVTLRCSPKSGHDTVSWYQQALGQGPQFIFQYYEEEERQRGNFPDRFSGHQFPNYSSELNVNALLLGDSALYLCASKASGANVLTFGAGSRLTVL.

This rearrangement joins TRBV6-5 to TRBJ1-1; 7 bases map to TRBD1. This CDR3 has 15 residues. With 0 bases clipped from V and 2 bases from J, the junction kept 3 bases outside the gene matches. The germline CDR1 and CDR2 sequences are MNHEY and SVGAGI. The CDR3 coding sequence is TGTGCCAGCAGTTACTCGAAAGGGGGCAACACTGAAGCTTTCTTT. Amino acids: CASSYSKGGNTEAFF.

The V gene is TRBV6-6, the J gene TRBJ1-4; D not certain. CDR3 length equals 14 residues. V dropped 7 bases and J dropped 5 bases, with 14 bases sitting between them. Germline V gene data show CDR1 as MNHNY and CDR2 as SVGAGI (reference sequence). CDR3 nucleotide sequence: TGTGCCAGCACTCGGGCCCGAGGGAATGAAAAACTGTTTTTT. This codes for CASTRARGNEKLFF.

The CDR3 here is CASTLGAGGTNTGELFF. Here the CDR3 DNA reads TGTGCCAGCACCCTCGGGGCGGGAGGGACGAACACCGGGGAGCTGTTTTTT. This rearrangement joins TRBV7-9 to TRBJ2-2; 9 bases are shared with TRBD2. CDR1 and CDR2 from the germline V gene are SEHNR and FQNEAQ (reference sequence). This CDR3 region has 17 residues. V dropped 7 bases and J dropped 0; count of bases not matched to a gene: 9.

The rearrangement uses TRBV5-8 and TRBJ2-5; the D gene is possibly TRBD2 (7 bases). Between the trimmed V and J ends, which lost 7 bases and 4 bases, there was a span of 17 bases. The CDR3 covers 14 residues. Looked up from germline, CDR1 is SGHTS and CDR2 is YDEGEE. CDR3 nucleotides: TGTGCCAGCCCCTCCCGTAGGGGGGGAGAGACCCAGTACTTC. This codes for CASPSRRGGETQYF.

The V call is TRBV28, the J call TRBJ1-4; a possible D gene is TRBD1 (5 bases). V lost 5 bases and J 6 bases, leaving 10 bases between the germline ends. CDR1 is MDHEN and CDR2 is SYDVKM in the germline V gene. The CDR3 is made up of 13 amino acids. CDR3 residues: CASSSQGYEKLFF. The CDR3 region has the DNA TGTGCCAGCAGTAGCCAGGGATATGAAAAACTGTTTTTT.

This chain links TRBV5-6 with TRBJ2-7, with D unclear. The CDR3 has 13 residues. Germline V gene lookup returns CDR1 SGHDT and CDR2 YYEEEE. The germline V and J ends were trimmed by 1 base and 3 bases, with 8 bases remaining between them. CDR3 DNA: TGTGCCAGCAGCTTGAACCGGTACTACGAGCAGTACGTC. Amino acids: CASSLNRYYEQYV.

The rearrangement uses TRBV6-6 and TRBJ1-5; D is perhaps TRBD1 (6 bases). The CDR3 contains 14 residues. V lost 4 bases, J lost 7 bases, and 14 bases lay in between. Germline loops: CDR1 MNHNY, CDR2 SVGAGI (reference sequence). The CDR3 loop reads CASSLGGSVQPQHF. CDR3 DNA sequence: TGTGCCAGCAGTTTAGGGGGATCCGTACAGCCCCAGCATTTT.

The chain recombines TRBV29-1 with TRBJ2-5; TRBD2 is a possible D gene (6 bases). V lost 4 bases and J lost 4, with 19 bases in between. CDR1 and CDR2 (germline): SQVTM, ANQGSEA. This CDR3 contains 15 residues. The DNA for the CDR3 is TGCAGCGTTGGACCAGGAGGACTACGGGGAGAGACCCAGTACTTC. Amino acid sequence: CSVGPGGLRGETQYF. The full variable domain, in which reference TRBV29-1 and TRBJ2-5 provide the parts outside the CDR3, is SAVISQKPSRDICQRGTSLTIQCQVDSQVTMMFWYRQQPGQSLTLIATANQGSEATYESGFVIDKFPISRPNLTFSTLTVSNMSPEDSSIYLCSVGPGGLRGETQYFGPGTRLLVL.

This chain links TRBV2 with TRBJ1-5; possibly TRBD1 for D (6 bases). This CDR3 spans 15 amino acids. V was cut by 5 bases and J by 1 base, with 12 bases left in between. Germline CDR1 SNHLY, CDR2 FYNNEI. The CDR3 loop is CASSLGQPSNQPQHF. The DNA for the CDR3 is TGTGCCAGCAGTCTAGGACAGCCGAGCAATCAGCCCCAGCATTTT.

This chain connects TRBV13 to TRBJ1-1, with 8 nucleotides matching TRBD1. V shed 5 bases and J 3 bases; nucleotides not matched to a gene: 8. Germline CDR1 is PRHDT and CDR2 is FYEKMQ (reference sequence). The CDR3 consists of 15 residues. CDR3 in amino acids: CASSDPTGGDTEAFF. CDR3 coding DNA: TGTGCCAGCAGCGACCCTACAGGGGGTGACACTGAAGCTTTCTTT.

The J gene is TRBJ2-1, the V gene TRBV28, with D unresolved. The CDR3 spans 14 residues. From germline, CDR1 is MDHEN and CDR2 SYDVKM. Between the trimmed V and J ends, which lost 6 bases and 1 base, there was a span of 10 bases. In nucleotides, the CDR3 is TGTGCCAGCAGGCTAGGTGCTTCCTACAATGAGCAGTTCTTC. Residues: CASRLGASYNEQFF.

In this sample, this clone turned up once. CDR3 DNA: TGCGCCAGCAGCTTCACCGGGACAGTCTTTAATAGCAATCAGCCCCAGCATTTT. Amino acid sequence: CASSFTGTVFNSNQPQHF. The chain employs TRBV5-1 and TRBJ1-5; 7 bases are shared with TRBD1. Germline loops: CDR1 SGHRS, CDR2 YFSETQ. The CDR3 contains 18 residues. J gave up 0 bases and V 2 bases, and 11 bases lay outside the gene matches. The variable domain in full, with the rest retrieved from reference TRBV5-1 and TRBJ1-5, is KAGVTQTPRYLIKTRGQQVTLSCSPISGHRSVSWYQQTPGQGLQFLFEYFSETQRNKGNFPGRFSGRQFSNSRSEMNVSTLELGDSALYLCASSFTGTVFNSNQPQHFGDGTRLSIL.

J is TRBJ1-5 and V is TRBV12-2; the table's D call TRBD1 went unverified against the DNA. TRBV12-2 corresponds to a pseudogene. The CDR3 contains 18 residues. This CDR3 reads CASRHQDRGFHSNQPQHF. CDR3 sequence (DNA): TGTGCAAGTCGCCATCAGGACAGGGGATTCCATAGCAATCAGCCCCAGCATTTT.

The chain recombines TRBV6-5 with TRBJ2-1; D unclear. V was pared by 0 bases and J by 10 bases, with 10 bases between. The CDR3 covers 13 residues. CDR1 is MNHEY and CDR2 is SVGAGI in the germline V gene. In DNA form, the CDR3 reads TGTGCCAGCAGTTACTCGACCCTTCGGGAGCAGTTCTTC. Protein sequence: CASSYSTLREQFF.

This clone was recorded only once. V is TRBV6-6 and J is TRBJ2-3; D ambiguous. Germline CDR1 MNHNY, CDR2 SVGAGI (reference sequence). The germline V and J ends were trimmed by 5 bases and 3 bases, with 6 bases remaining between them. The CDR3 is made up of 12 amino acids. CDR3 DNA sequence: TGTGCCAGCAGTCCCTCAACAGATACGCAGTATTTT. Its translation is CASSPSTDTQYF.

The chain has TRBV5-1 and TRBJ2-3; 12 bases agree with TRBD2. With V trimmed by 0 bases and J by 5 bases, 7 bases remained unmatched. Germline V lookup: CDR1 SGHRS, CDR2 YFSETQ. The CDR3 sequence is 17 residues long. The CDR3 bases are TGCGCCAGCAGCTTGGATCTAGCGGGAGGGCCGGGAGATACGCAGTATTTT. Amino acids: CASSLDLAGGPGDTQYF.

This clone was seen a handful of times. The J gene is TRBJ2-5, the V gene TRBV9, with 8 bases fitting TRBD1. The CDR3 consists of 13 residues. Unmatched junction bases numbered 5, after V lost 10 bases and J lost 0 bases. Germline CDR1 SGDLS, CDR2 YYNGEE. In DNA, the CDR3 is TGTGCCTTGGGACAGGCGTACCAAGAGACCCAGTACTTC. Translating it yields CALGQAYQETQYF. The complete variable domain, with remaining parts taken from reference TRBV9 and TRBJ2-5, reads DSGVTQTPKHLITATGQRVTLRCSPRSGDLSVYWYQQSLDQGLQFLIQYYNGEERAKGNILERFSAQQFPDLHSELNLSSLELGDSALYFCALGQAYQETQYFGPGTRLLVL.

This clone was detected once. This chain links TRBV18 with TRBJ1-6, with unresolved D. Germline V gene lookup returns CDR1 KGHSH and CDR2 LQKENI. Between the trimmed V and J ends, which lost 3 bases and 3 bases, there was a span of 3 bases. CDR3 size: 13 residues. This CDR3 reads CASSPNYNSPLHF. CDR3 sequence (DNA): TGTGCCAGCTCACCGAACTATAATTCACCCCTCCACTTT.